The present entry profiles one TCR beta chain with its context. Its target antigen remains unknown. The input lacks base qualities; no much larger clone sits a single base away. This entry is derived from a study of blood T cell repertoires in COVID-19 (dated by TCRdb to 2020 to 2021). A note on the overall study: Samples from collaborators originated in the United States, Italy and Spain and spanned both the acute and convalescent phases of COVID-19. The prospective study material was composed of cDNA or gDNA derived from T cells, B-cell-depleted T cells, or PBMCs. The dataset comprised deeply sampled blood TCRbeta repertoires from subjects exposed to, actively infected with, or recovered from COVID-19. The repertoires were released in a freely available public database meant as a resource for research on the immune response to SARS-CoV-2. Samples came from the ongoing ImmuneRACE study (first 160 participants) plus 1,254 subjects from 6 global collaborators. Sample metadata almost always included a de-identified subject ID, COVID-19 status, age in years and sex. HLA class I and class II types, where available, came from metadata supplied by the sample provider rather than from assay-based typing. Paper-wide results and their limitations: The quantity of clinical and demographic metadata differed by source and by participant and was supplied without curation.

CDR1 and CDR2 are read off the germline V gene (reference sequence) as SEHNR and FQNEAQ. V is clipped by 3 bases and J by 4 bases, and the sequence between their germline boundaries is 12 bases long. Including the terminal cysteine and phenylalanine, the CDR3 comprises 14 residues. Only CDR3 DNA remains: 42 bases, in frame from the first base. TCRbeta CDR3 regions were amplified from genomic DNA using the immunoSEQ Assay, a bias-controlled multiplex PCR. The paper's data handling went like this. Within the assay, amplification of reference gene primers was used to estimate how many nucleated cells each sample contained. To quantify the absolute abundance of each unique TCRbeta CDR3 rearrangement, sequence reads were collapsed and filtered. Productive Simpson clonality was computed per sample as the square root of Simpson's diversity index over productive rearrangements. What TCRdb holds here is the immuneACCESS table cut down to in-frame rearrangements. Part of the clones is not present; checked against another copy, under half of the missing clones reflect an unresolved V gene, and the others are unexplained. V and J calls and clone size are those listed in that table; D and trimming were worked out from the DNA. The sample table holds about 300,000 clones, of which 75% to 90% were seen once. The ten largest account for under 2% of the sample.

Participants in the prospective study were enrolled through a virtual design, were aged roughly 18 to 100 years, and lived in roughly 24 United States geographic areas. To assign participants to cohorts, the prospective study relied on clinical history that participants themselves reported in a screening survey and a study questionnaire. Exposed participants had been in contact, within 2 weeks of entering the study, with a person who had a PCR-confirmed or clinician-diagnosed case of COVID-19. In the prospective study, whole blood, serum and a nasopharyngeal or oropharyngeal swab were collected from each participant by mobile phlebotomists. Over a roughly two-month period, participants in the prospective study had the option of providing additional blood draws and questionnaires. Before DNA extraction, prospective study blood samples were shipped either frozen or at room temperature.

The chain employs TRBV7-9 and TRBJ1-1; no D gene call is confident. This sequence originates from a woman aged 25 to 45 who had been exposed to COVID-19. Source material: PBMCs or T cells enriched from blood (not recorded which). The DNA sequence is TGTGCCAGCAGCTTTTCAGGCGAGGGCACTGAAGCTTTCTTT. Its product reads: CASSFSGEGTEAFF. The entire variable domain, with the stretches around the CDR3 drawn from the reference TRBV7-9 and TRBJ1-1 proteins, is DTGVSQNPRHKITKRGQNVTFRCDPISEHNRLYWYRQTLGQGPEFLTYFQNEAQLEKSRLLSDRFSAERPKGSFSTLEIQRTEQGDSAMYLCASSFSGEGTEAFFGQGTRLTVV.